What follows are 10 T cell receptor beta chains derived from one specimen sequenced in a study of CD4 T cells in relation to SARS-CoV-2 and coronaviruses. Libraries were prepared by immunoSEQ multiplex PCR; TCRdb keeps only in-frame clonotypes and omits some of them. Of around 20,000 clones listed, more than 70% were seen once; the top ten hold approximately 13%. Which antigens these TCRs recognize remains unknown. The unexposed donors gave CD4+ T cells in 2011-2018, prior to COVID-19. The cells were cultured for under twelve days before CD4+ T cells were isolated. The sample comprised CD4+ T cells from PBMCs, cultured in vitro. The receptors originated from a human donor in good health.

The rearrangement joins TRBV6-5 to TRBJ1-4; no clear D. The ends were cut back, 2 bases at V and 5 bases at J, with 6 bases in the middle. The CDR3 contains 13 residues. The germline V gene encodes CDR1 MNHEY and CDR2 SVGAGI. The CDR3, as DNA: TGTGCCAGCAGTTACACCGGGAATGAAAAACTGTTTTTT. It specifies CASSYTGNEKLFF.

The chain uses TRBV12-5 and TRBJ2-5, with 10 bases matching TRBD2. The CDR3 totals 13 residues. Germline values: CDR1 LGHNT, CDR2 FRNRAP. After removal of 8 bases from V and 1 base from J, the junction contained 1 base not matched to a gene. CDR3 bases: TGTGCTAGTAGCGGGAGGGCCCAAGAGACCCAGTACTTC. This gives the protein CASSGRAQETQYF.

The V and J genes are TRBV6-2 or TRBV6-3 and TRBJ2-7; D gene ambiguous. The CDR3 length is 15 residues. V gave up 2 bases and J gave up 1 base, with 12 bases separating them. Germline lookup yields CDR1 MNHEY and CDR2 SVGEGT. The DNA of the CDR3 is TGTGCCAGCAGTTACCTGGATCCGCGGTCCTACGAGCAGTACTTC. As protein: CASSYLDPRSYEQYF.

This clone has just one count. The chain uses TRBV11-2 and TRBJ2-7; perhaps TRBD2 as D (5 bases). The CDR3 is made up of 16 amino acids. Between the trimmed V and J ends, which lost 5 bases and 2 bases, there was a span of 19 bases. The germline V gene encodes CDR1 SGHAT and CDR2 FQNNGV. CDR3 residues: CASSPLQRTEAYEQYF. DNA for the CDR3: TGTGCCAGCAGCCCTCTACAGAGGACGGAGGCCTACGAGCAGTACTTC.

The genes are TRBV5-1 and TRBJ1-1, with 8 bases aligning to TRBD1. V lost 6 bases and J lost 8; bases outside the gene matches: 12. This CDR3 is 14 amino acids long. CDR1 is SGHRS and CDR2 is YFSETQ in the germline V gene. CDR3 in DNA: TGCGCCAGCATTCTAAGGCCTACAGGGGGAGAAGCTTTCTTT. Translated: CASILRPTGGEAFF.

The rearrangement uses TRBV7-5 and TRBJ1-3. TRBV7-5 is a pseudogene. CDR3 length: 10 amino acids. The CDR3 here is CARVGNTIYF. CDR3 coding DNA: TGTGCCAGAGTTGGAAACACCATATATTTT.

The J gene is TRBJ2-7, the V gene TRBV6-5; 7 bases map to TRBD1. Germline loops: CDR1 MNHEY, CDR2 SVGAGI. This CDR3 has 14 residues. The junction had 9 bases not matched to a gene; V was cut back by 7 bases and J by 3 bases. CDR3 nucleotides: TGTGCCAGCATCAAGGGCAGGGGGAACTACGAGCAGTACTTC. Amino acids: CASIKGRGNYEQYF.

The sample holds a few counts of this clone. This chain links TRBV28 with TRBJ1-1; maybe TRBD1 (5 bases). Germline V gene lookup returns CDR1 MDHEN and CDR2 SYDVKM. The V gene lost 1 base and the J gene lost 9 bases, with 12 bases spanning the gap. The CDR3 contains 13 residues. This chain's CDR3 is CASSLSRWGKAFF. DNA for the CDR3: TGTGCCAGCAGTTTATCGCGTTGGGGCAAAGCTTTCTTT.

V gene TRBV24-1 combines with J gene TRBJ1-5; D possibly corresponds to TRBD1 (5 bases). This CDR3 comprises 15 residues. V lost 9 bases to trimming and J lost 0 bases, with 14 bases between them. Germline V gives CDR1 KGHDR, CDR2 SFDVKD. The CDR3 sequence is CATSGTPHSNQPQHF. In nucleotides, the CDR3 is TGTGCCACCTCCGGGACGCCACATAGCAATCAGCCCCAGCATTTT.

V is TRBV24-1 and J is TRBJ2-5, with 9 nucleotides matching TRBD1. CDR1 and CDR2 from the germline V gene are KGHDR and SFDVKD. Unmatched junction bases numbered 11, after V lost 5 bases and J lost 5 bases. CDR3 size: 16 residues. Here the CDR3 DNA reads TGTGCCACCAGTGGCCTCCGGGACAGGGTCGGCGAGACCCAGTACTTC. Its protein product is CATSGLRDRVGETQYF.